Below, one T cell receptor (beta chain) is given with its context. Its antigen is still unknown. The V gene's germline CDR1 is SGHNT and CDR2 YYREEE (reference sequence). The length of the CDR3 is 15 residues. Trimming left V 3 bases short and J 4 bases short, with 15 bases between. The sample originates from a study of T cells in Graves' hyperthyroidism and ophthalmopathy. Study results and caveats: Patients with ophthalmopathy were separated from those with stable hyperthyroidism by a 13 V-J model.

Amplified regions were TCR beta CDR3 sequences from RNA transcripts. When the TCR CDR3 underwent first-round RT-PCR, the HTBI primer set was used. MiXCR, applied by TCRdb to the multiplex PCR reads, yields one record per CDR3 protein. The repertoire has more than 300,000 distinct CDR3 sequences, about 18% of them found once; the top ten carry 40%. The sequence was collected from a man aged 18 to 29 with Graves' ophthalmopathy. Specimen: blood. The chain recombines TRBV5-4 with TRBJ2-3, with a weak D call TRBD2 (6 bases). The CDR3 sequence is CASSSGRLEADTQYF. The CDR3 coding sequence is TGTGCCAGCAGCTCGGGGAGACTAGAGGCAGATACGCAGTATTTT.